The clone carrying this T cell receptor (beta chain) was detected only a few times. The data were obtained in a study of molecular identifiers for immune sequencing clone quantification. TCRdb fed the PCR reads into MiXCR, producing one record per CDR3 protein. The data hold 460,000 or so distinct CDR3 sequences, with about 20% observed a single time. V was trimmed by 0 bases and J by 4 bases, leaving 6 bases between them. Germline loops: CDR1 KGHSH, CDR2 LQKENI. This CDR3 has 13 residues. The receptor's source is a human donor in good health. Some libraries in this study had Jurkat cell RNA spiked in. Sequencing input: naive CD8+ T cells from blood, with Jurkat cell RNA spiked in. Indicated subset: FACS-sorted CD8+CD4-CCR7+CD45RA+ naive T cells. V gene TRBV18 combines with J gene TRBJ2-5; D remains ambiguous. The CDR3, as DNA: TGTGCCAGCTCACCACCGTTTGGAGAGACCCAGTACTTC. Its protein product is CASSPPFGETQYF.